One sample yielded the 24 T cell receptor beta chains listed below, sequenced in a study of technical replicates of blood from a handful of donors. Sequencing was performed with immunoSEQ multiplex PCR; in TCRdb, only in-frame clones are kept and a portion is missing. This sample has under 95,000 clones, with 90% to 95% found just once. The material sequenced was T cells isolated from PBMCs. Every receptor here comes from a human donor in good health. Some clones in this sample may be carry-over from other donors' samples.

The CDR3 DNA reads as TGTGCCAGTAGTATGATGAGAGGCCGCCTCCTTCGTGGCTACGAGCAGTACTTC. Translated: CASSMMRGRLLRGYEQYF. The chain combines TRBV19 with TRBJ2-7; D is uncertain. Germline V gives CDR1 LNHDA, CDR2 SQIVND (reference sequence). CDR3 length: 18 residues. Trimming shortened V by 3 bases and J by 3 bases, and 24 bases separated the two germline ends.

The gene calls are TRBV29-1 and TRBJ2-3, with TRBD1 identical over 10 bases. The CDR3 consists of 13 residues. Trimming at V came to 4 bases and at J to 7 bases, leaving 5 bases not matched to a gene. Per germline, CDR1 SQVTM and CDR2 ANQGSEA. CDR3 DNA sequence: TGCAGCGTTGTGGACAGGGGGTCATATACGCAGTATTTT. Translated: CSVVDRGSYTQYF.

The chain has TRBV10-3 and TRBJ2-1, with D maybe TRBD1 (5 bases). The CDR3 is 12 amino acids. Germline V CDR1 and CDR2: ENHRY, SYGVKD. V was pared by 2 bases and J by 9 bases, with 8 bases between. CDR3 protein: CAISEGRVEQFF. The CDR3 DNA reads TGTGCCATCAGTGAGGGCAGGGTTGAGCAGTTCTTC.

This chain joins TRBV19 and TRBJ2-1; the D gene is possibly TRBD2 (7 bases). CDR1 is LNHDA, CDR2 SQIVND, per germline (reference sequence). CDR3 length: 12 amino acids. V was pared by 9 bases and J by 7 bases, with 13 bases between. The CDR3 sequence: CASGGRENEQFF. The CDR3 nucleotides are TGTGCCAGCGGGGGGCGCGAGAATGAGCAGTTCTTC.

The chain couples TRBV5-1 to TRBJ2-1, with 13 bases matching TRBD2. Trimming cost V 4 bases and J 4 bases; bases outside gene matches: 5. The germline gives CDR1 SGHRS, CDR2 YFSETQ. The CDR3 totals 16 residues. CDR3 in amino acids: CASSAGLAGIYNEQFF. The CDR3 nucleotides read TGCGCCAGCAGCGCGGGACTAGCGGGGATATACAATGAGCAGTTCTTC.

The gene calls are TRBV5-4 and TRBJ2-7, with TRBD1 matching 9 bases. Unmatched junction bases numbered 6, after V lost 4 bases and J lost 1 base. Germline lookup yields CDR1 SGHNT and CDR2 YYREEE (reference sequence). CDR3 length equals 15 residues. CDR3 protein: CASSTRTGESYEQYF. The CDR3, as DNA: TGTGCCAGCAGCACGAGGACAGGGGAATCCTACGAGCAGTACTTC.

The chain combines TRBV28 with TRBJ2-3, with D possibly matching TRBD2 (5 bases). V was cut by 1 base and J by 5 bases, with 13 bases left in between. The CDR3 totals 15 residues. The germline gives CDR1 MDHEN, CDR2 SYDVKM. The CDR3 loop is CASSLSAAEGDTQYF. The CDR3 DNA sequence: TGTGCCAGCAGTTTATCGGCGGCCGAGGGAGATACGCAGTATTTT.

CDR3 in DNA: TGTGCCAGCAGCTCGCTTGGGAACCCTCTAACAGGGGGCCTCAATCAGCCCCAGCATTTT. This encodes CASSSLGNPLTGGLNQPQHF. This chain uses TRBV7-8 with TRBJ1-5; 9 bases fit TRBD1. This CDR3 has 20 amino acids. From germline, CDR1 is SGHVS and CDR2 FQNEAQ. The J segment lost 3 bases and the V segment lost 4 bases, leaving 19 bases of the junction unmatched.

This chain uses TRBV19 with TRBJ2-4, with 8 bases that match TRBD1. V gave up 1 base and J gave up 9 bases; unmatched junction bases: 5. Germline-derived CDR1 and CDR2 are LNHDA and SQIVND (reference sequence). There are 14 residues in the CDR3. The CDR3 loop reads CASSIGSTGGIQYF. In DNA form, the CDR3 reads TGTGCCAGTAGTATAGGTTCCACAGGGGGCATTCAGTACTTC.

This clone came up once. This chain links TRBV18 with TRBJ2-1; D may be TRBD1 (5 bases). CDR1 and CDR2 (germline): KGHSH, LQKENI. V was shortened by 0 bases and J by 5 bases, with 14 bases between the two germline ends. The CDR3 extends over 16 amino acids. CDR3 amino acids: CASSPPGQQVHNEQFF. In nucleotides, the CDR3 is TGTGCCAGCTCACCACCGGGGCAGCAAGTACACAATGAGCAGTTCTTC.

Comment on this clone: At one of its ends the junction is not consistent with the germline gene, which may arise from a read error. V gene TRBV10-3 combines with J gene TRBJ2-5; D uncertain. The CDR3 consists of 13 residues. Germline CDR1 and CDR2: ENHRY and SYGVKD. Written as DNA, the CDR3 is TGTGCCATCAGGGAGTTCTTCCAAGAGACCCAGTACTTC. Translated: CAIREFFQETQYF.

This sequence joins TRBV5-6 and TRBJ2-6; 12 bases line up with TRBD1. Losses at the gene ends were 4 bases for V and 3 bases for J; bases not matched to a gene: 5. In germline, CDR1 is SGHDT, CDR2 YYEEEE. The CDR3 is made up of 17 amino acids. The DNA for the CDR3 is TGTGCCAGCAGCCGGGACAGGGGGCACGTTGGGGCCAACGTCCTGACTTTC. This gives the protein CASSRDRGHVGANVLTF.

The chain joins TRBV19 to TRBJ1-2; TRBD1 aligns across 9 bases. The germline V gene encodes CDR1 LNHDA and CDR2 SQIVND (reference sequence). V gave up 0 bases and J gave up 4 bases; unmatched junction bases: 12. This CDR3 has 18 residues. CDR3 amino acids: CASSIDSGQGRTVYGYTF. CDR3 DNA: TGTGCCAGTAGTATAGATTCCGGACAGGGGAGAACGGTCTATGGCTACACCTTC.

The chain combines TRBV7-9 with TRBJ1-3; a possible D gene is TRBD1 (6 bases). This CDR3 is 16 amino acids long. With 5 bases removed from V and 4 bases from J, the gap between germline ends came to 18 bases. Germline lookup yields CDR1 SEHNR and CDR2 FQNEAQ (reference sequence). The CDR3 DNA is TGTGCCAGCAGCCCAATTACAGGGCTACGAGGAAACACCATATATTTT. Amino acid sequence: CASSPITGLRGNTIYF.

This clone occurred once. The chain joins TRBV7-9 to TRBJ1-4; TRBD1 might be the D (6 bases). Germline lookup yields CDR1 SEHNR and CDR2 FQNEAQ (reference sequence). The CDR3 is 14 residues long. V lost 5 bases to trimming and J lost 2 bases, with 9 bases between them. The CDR3 protein is CASSLTGTNEKLFF. CDR3 nucleotides: TGTGCCAGCAGCCTTACAGGGACTAATGAAAAACTGTTTTTT. Full variable domain (missing parts from reference TRBV7-9 and TRBJ1-4): DTGVSQNPRHKITKRGQNVTFRCDPISEHNRLYWYRQTLGQGPEFLTYFQNEAQLEKSRLLSDRFSAERPKGSFSTLEIQRTEQGDSAMYLCASSLTGTNEKLFFGSGTQLSVL.

This chain connects TRBV28 to TRBJ2-6; D remains ambiguous. V shed 4 bases and J shed 0 bases, with 7 bases lying between them. Germline V lookup: CDR1 MDHEN, CDR2 SYDVKM. The CDR3 has 15 residues. CDR3 sequence (DNA): TGTGCCAGCAGTTCCCCCTCCTCTGGGGCCAACGTCCTGACTTTC. Protein product: CASSSPSSGANVLTF.

The genes are TRBV6-1 and TRBJ2-1; 8 bases are shared with TRBD2. Germline CDR1 MNHNS, CDR2 SASEGT. With 5 bases clipped from V and 1 base from J, the junction kept 4 bases outside the gene matches. The CDR3 runs 15 residues. CDR3 sequence: CASSLLAVSYNEQFF. For the CDR3, the DNA is TGTGCCAGCAGTTTACTAGCGGTATCCTACAATGAGCAGTTCTTC.

The table lists this clone with a few counts. The chain recombines TRBV5-1 with TRBJ1-1, with a possible D match to TRBD1 (6 bases). Looked up from germline, CDR1 is SGHRS and CDR2 is YFSETQ. V was pared by 4 bases and J by 0 bases, with 13 bases between. This CDR3 comprises 15 residues. For the CDR3, the DNA is TGCGCCAGCAGCCCGGTAGGGGGTATGAACACTGAAGCTTTCTTT. This gives the protein CASSPVGGMNTEAFF.

The chain recombines TRBV6-6 with TRBJ2-7, with 8 bases fitting TRBD2. The V segment lost 0 bases and the J segment 2 bases; nucleotides outside the gene matches: 3. Germline CDR1 reads MNHNY; CDR2 reads SVGAGI (reference sequence). This CDR3 spans 15 amino acids. The CDR3 DNA sequence: TGTGCCAGCAGTTACTCGAGAGCGGGAGCCTACGAGCAGTACTTC. Its translation: CASSYSRAGAYEQYF.

The chain joins TRBV11-2 to TRBJ2-7; 7 nucleotides agree with TRBD2. The V gene end was trimmed by 5 bases and the J gene end by 3 bases; junction bases not matched to a gene: 7. The CDR3 has 14 residues. CDR1 is SGHAT and CDR2 is FQNNGV in the germline V gene. As DNA, the CDR3 is TGTGCCAGCAGCCACCAGGGACTATTCTACGAGCAGTACTTC. Its protein product is CASSHQGLFYEQYF.

The chain has TRBV30 and TRBJ2-6, with unresolved D. Between the trimmed V and J ends, which lost 5 bases and 0 bases, there was a span of 14 bases. Germline CDR1 and CDR2: GTSNPN and SVGIG (reference sequence). This CDR3 contains 16 residues. The CDR3 loop is CAWEGRFYSGANVLTF. CDR3 DNA: TGTGCCTGGGAAGGCAGGTTCTACTCTGGGGCCAACGTCCTGACTTTC. The full variable domain, completed using reference TRBV30 and TRBJ2-6, is SQTIHQWPATLVQPVGSPLSLECTVEGTSNPNLYWYRQAAGRGLQLLFYSVGIGQISSEVPQNLSASRPQDRQFILSSKKLLLSDSGFYLCAWEGRFYSGANVLTFGAGSRLTVL.

This chain connects TRBV4-1 to TRBJ2-1; 10 bases agree with TRBD2. V gave up 3 bases and J gave up 7 bases; unmatched junction bases: 9. Germline assignment: CDR1 MGHRA and CDR2 YSYEKL. There are 16 residues in the CDR3. In DNA form, the CDR3 reads TGCGCCAGCAGCCACCCCCGGCTAGCGGGAGCAAATGAGCAGTTCTTC. Protein: CASSHPRLAGANEQFF.

The gene calls are TRBV5-1 and TRBJ2-7, with a weak D call TRBD2 (6 bases). V was shortened by 2 bases and J by 6 bases, with 15 bases between the two germline ends. The CDR3 loop spans 14 amino acids. The germline CDR1 and CDR2 sequences are SGHRS and YFSETQ. DNA for the CDR3: TGCGCCAGCAGCTTTCCTGGAGGGGTCGGCGAGCAGTACTTC. Translating gives CASSFPGGVGEQYF.

The rearrangement joins TRBV19 to TRBJ2-1; 9 positions match TRBD1. The ends lost 2 bases at V and 3 bases at J; junction bases unmatched: 2. CDR3 length: 15 amino acids. CDR1 is LNHDA and CDR2 is SQIVND in the germline V gene (reference sequence). CDR3 sequence: CASSIRTGDYNEQFF. CDR3 sequence (DNA): TGTGCCAGTAGTATACGGACAGGGGACTACAATGAGCAGTTCTTC.